The entry below gives a single T cell receptor (beta chain) sequence along with its context. The source of the sample is a study of T cell changes during pregnancy in multiple sclerosis. The assay was immunoSEQ multiplex PCR, and TCRdb's table has in-frame clones only and misses some. The sample lists tens of thousands of clones, roughly 92% occurring once. Germline values: CDR1 LNHDA, CDR2 SQIVND (reference sequence). V shed 4 bases, J shed 7 bases, and the junction held 7 bases outside the gene matches. The CDR3 length is 16 residues. The sequence was obtained from a female donor with multiple sclerosis, enrolled in a pregnancy study. Sequenced material: CD4+ T cells from peripheral blood mononuclear cells, taken in the third trimester of pregnancy. The chain combines TRBV19 with TRBJ2-1; 13 nucleotides line up with TRBD2. In DNA, the CDR3 is TGTGCCAGTAGTAGCCCCGGGACTAGCGGGAATAATGAGCAGTTCTTC. Its translation: CASSSPGTSGNNEQFF.